The next 23 T cell receptor beta chains were all read from a single sample in a study of blood T cell repertoires in COVID-19. The method was immunoSEQ multiplex PCR; TCRdb's version includes in-frame clones alone and lacks a portion of them. The table includes hundreds of thousands of clones, around nine tenths detected once. Sequencing input: PBMCs or T cells enriched from blood (not recorded which). The receptors were gathered from a woman aged 40-49 years who had recovered from COVID-19.

The chain uses TRBV6-5 and TRBJ2-1; 8 nucleotides line up with TRBD2. This CDR3 has 14 amino acids. Germline loops: CDR1 MNHEY, CDR2 SVGAGI. The V gene end was trimmed by 6 bases and the J gene end by 7 bases; junction bases not matched to a gene: 8. The CDR3 loop is CASSRSGRRNEQFF. In nucleotides, the CDR3 is TGTGCCAGCAGCCGAAGCGGGAGAAGGAATGAGCAGTTCTTC.

This rearrangement joins TRBV10-2 to TRBJ1-4; no clear D. Trimming took off 6 bases at V and 8 bases at J, with 10 bases between the two ends. The CDR3 spans 12 residues. Germline V CDR1 and CDR2: WSHSY, SAAADI. The DNA for the CDR3 is TGCGCCAGCAGCCTAGAAAGGGAAAAACTGTTTTTT. Its translation is CASSLEREKLFF.

This chain uses TRBV14 with TRBJ2-3; 15 nucleotides agree with TRBD2. The V segment lost 6 bases and the J segment 3 bases; nucleotides outside the gene matches: 10. The CDR3 runs to 18 residues. Germline lookup yields CDR1 SGHDN and CDR2 FVKESK. The CDR3 here is CASRLGLAGGPITDTQYF. CDR3 DNA: TGTGCCAGCAGACTCGGACTAGCGGGAGGGCCAATAACAGATACGCAGTATTTT.

This chain connects TRBV7-8 to TRBJ2-1; TRBD1 agrees at 7 bases. The CDR3 has 13 amino acids. Germline-derived CDR1 and CDR2 are SGHVS and FQNEAQ. V dropped 5 bases and J dropped 13; count of bases not matched to a gene: 11. In DNA, the CDR3 is TGTGCCAGCAGCCTAACCCCCGACAGGGTTCAGTTCTTC. Protein: CASSLTPDRVQFF.

The V call is TRBV7-2, the J call TRBJ1-6; 11 nucleotides line up with TRBD1. V dropped 5 bases and J dropped 7; count of bases not matched to a gene: 7. Germline lookup yields CDR1 SGHTA and CDR2 FQGNSA. The CDR3 extends over 16 amino acids. The CDR3 sequence: CASSGQGALRNSPLHF. CDR3 in DNA: TGTGCCAGCAGCGGACAGGGGGCATTGCGGAATTCACCCCTCCACTTT. Complete variable domain (other parts from reference TRBV7-2 and TRBJ1-6): GAGVSQSPSNKVTEKGKDVELRCDPISGHTALYWYRQSLGQGLEFLIYFQGNSAPDKSGLPSDRFSAERTGGSVSTLTIQRTQQEDSAVYLCASSGQGALRNSPLHFGNGTRLTVT.

The chain uses TRBV5-1 and TRBJ1-1, with TRBD1 as a possible D gene (5 bases). CDR1 is SGHRS and CDR2 is YFSETQ in the germline V gene. The V end lost 4 bases, the J end lost 4 bases, and 17 bases lay between the germline ends. The CDR3 spans 15 residues. This CDR3 is CASSLEGVARTEAFF. CDR3 bases: TGCGCCAGCAGCCTGGAAGGGGTGGCCCGCACTGAAGCTTTCTTT.

As concerns this clone: A much larger clone lies a single base off, so this may be a read error. The same CDR3 can be traced to other DNA sequences in this sample. The chain employs TRBV19 and TRBJ2-7, with TRBD1 matching 9 bases. V lost 7 bases and J lost 1; bases outside the gene matches: 2. Germline-derived CDR1 and CDR2 are LNHDA and SQIVND (reference sequence). The CDR3 extends over 13 amino acids. The CDR3 protein is CASKGTGSYEQYF. CDR3 nucleotides: TGTGCCAGTAAAGGGACAGGGTCCTACGAGCAGTACTTC.

The chain has TRBV7-2 and TRBJ2-7; 7 bases are a match to TRBD2. Germline V gene data show CDR1 as SGHTA and CDR2 as FQGNSA. Losses at the gene ends were 1 base for V and 4 bases for J; bases not matched to a gene: 19. The CDR3 is 19 amino acids. The CDR3 spells CASSLGLVSGRASDYEQYF. The CDR3 nucleotides are TGTGCCAGCAGCTTAGGTCTCGTGAGTGGGAGGGCCTCGGATTACGAGCAGTACTTC.

V usage is TRBV28 and J usage is TRBJ2-5, with TRBD1 identical over 8 bases. CDR3 size: 13 residues. The J segment lost 1 base and the V segment lost 8 bases, leaving 3 bases of the junction unmatched. From germline, CDR1 is MDHEN and CDR2 SYDVKM. This CDR3 reads CASGTGTQETQYF. For the CDR3, the DNA is TGTGCCAGCGGGACAGGAACCCAAGAGACCCAGTACTTC.

This clone appeared a single time. J is TRBJ2-1 and V is TRBV7-9, with D perhaps matching TRBD2 (7 bases). The CDR3 has 16 residues. Trimming pared 1 base from V and 7 bases from J, leaving 17 bases between. Germline CDR1 reads SEHNR; CDR2 reads FQNEAQ (reference sequence). CDR3 nucleotide sequence: TGTGCCAGCAGCTTAGGACAACCTGGGAGGGGGAATGAGCAGTTCTTC. This codes for CASSLGQPGRGNEQFF.

The chain combines TRBV5-1 with TRBJ1-4; TRBD1 aligns across 7 bases. The CDR3 loop spans 15 amino acids. V shed 0 bases, J shed 3 bases, and the junction held 2 bases outside the gene matches. Germline V gene sequence: CDR1 SGHRS, CDR2 YFSETQ. The CDR3 sequence is CASSLGQGPNEKLFF. CDR3 in DNA: TGCGCCAGCAGCTTGGGACAGGGCCCTAATGAAAAACTGTTTTTT.

The chain uses TRBV10-3 and TRBJ2-3; D unresolved. CDR3 length equals 12 residues. V lost 3 bases and J lost 6, with 7 bases in between. Germline-derived CDR1 and CDR2 are ENHRY and SYGVKD. The CDR3 bases are TGTGCCATCAGTGATCCCGCGGATACGCAGTATTTT. Protein product: CAISDPADTQYF.

The gene calls are TRBV7-9 and TRBJ2-7, with D possibly matching TRBD2 (5 bases). Looked up from germline, CDR1 is SEHNR and CDR2 is FQNEAQ (reference sequence). The CDR3 has 15 residues. The ends were cut back, 2 bases at V and 3 bases at J, with 14 bases in the middle. Written as DNA, the CDR3 is TGTGCCAGCAGCTTATATGACGGACTCCACTACGAGCAGTACTTC. Amino acids: CASSLYDGLHYEQYF.

The genes are TRBV5-5 and TRBJ2-1, with unresolved D. The germline V gene has CDR1 SGHKS and CDR2 YYEKEE (reference sequence). The CDR3 has 13 residues. With 1 base removed from V and 10 bases from J, the gap between germline ends came to 12 bases. CDR3 nucleotide sequence: TGTGCCAGCAGCTTGCACTCCCTCCGGGAGCAGTTCTTC. Protein sequence: CASSLHSLREQFF. Using reference TRBV5-5 and TRBJ2-1 for the parts outside the CDR3, the full variable domain is DAGVTQSPTHLIKTRGQQVTLRCSPISGHKSVSWYQQVLGQGPQFIFQYYEKEERGRGNFPDRFSARQFPNYSSELNVNALLLGDSALYLCASSLHSLREQFFGPGTRLTVL.

The chain employs TRBV28 and TRBJ1-3; D gene unclear. The length of the CDR3 is 14 residues. V gave up 6 bases and J gave up 3 bases, with 12 bases separating them. Germline V gives CDR1 MDHEN, CDR2 SYDVKM. Written as DNA, the CDR3 is TGTGCCAGCAGCCCCGGGAGGGTTGGAAACACCATATATTTT. Translation: CASSPGRVGNTIYF.

This clone was detected only a few times. The chain combines TRBV2 with TRBJ1-5; TRBD1 is a possible D gene (5 bases). Trimming pared 5 bases from V and 10 bases from J, leaving 21 bases between. Per germline, CDR1 SNHLY and CDR2 FYNNEI. This CDR3 has 15 residues. The CDR3 DNA reads TGTGCCAGCAGTCTTACAGGCCTCCCGGCATATCCCCAGCATTTT. This sequence encodes CASSLTGLPAYPQHF.

The V and J genes are TRBV5-6 and TRBJ2-7; D perhaps matches TRBD2 (7 bases). Germline V gene data show CDR1 as SGHDT and CDR2 as YYEEEE. The CDR3 spans 15 residues. Trimming took 4 bases from V and 0 from J, leaving 14 bases between them. The CDR3 coding sequence is TGTGCCAGCAGCCGCGCGGGGGCCTCCTCCTACGAGCAGTACTTC. This gives the protein CASSRAGASSYEQYF.

As for this clone: Other DNA sequences from this sample encode an identical CDR3 as well. This rearrangement joins TRBV18 to TRBJ2-5; 14 bases are a match to TRBD2. Germline values: CDR1 KGHSH, CDR2 LQKENI. The CDR3 extends over 15 amino acids. After removal of 3 bases from V and 5 bases from J, the junction contained 2 bases not matched to a gene. CDR3 DNA sequence: TGTGCCAGCTCACCGGGACTAGCGGGAGAGGAGACCCAGTACTTC. Its protein product is CASSPGLAGEETQYF.

The chain combines TRBV2 with TRBJ1-4, with D possibly matching TRBD1 (5 bases). The V and J ends lost 4 bases and 7 bases respectively, with 16 bases between them. The germline CDR1 and CDR2 sequences are SNHLY and FYNNEI. The CDR3 is 15 residues long. CDR3 nucleotides: TGTGCCAGCAGTGTGACCCCCGGGGGTAGTGAAAAACTGTTTTTT. Amino acids: CASSVTPGGSEKLFF.

CDR3 in DNA: TGTGCCAGCAGCCAAACGGGACTAGGTTTTTCCGGGGAGCTGTTTTTT. This sequence encodes CASSQTGLGFSGELFF. J is TRBJ2-2 and V is TRBV14; 8 nucleotides line up with TRBD2. Trimming cost V 2 bases and J 6 bases; bases outside gene matches: 8. The CDR3 runs to 16 residues. Germline CDR1 is SGHDN and CDR2 is FVKESK.

This clone came up once. The J gene is TRBJ2-7, the V gene TRBV9; 7 bases align to TRBD1. Germline V gives CDR1 SGDLS, CDR2 YYNGEE. The CDR3 totals 13 residues. V dropped 10 bases and J dropped 4; count of bases not matched to a gene: 11. CDR3 nucleotides: TGTGCCCCCAGAGGGGGCCGAGGGTACGAGCAGTACTTC. Translation: CAPRGGRGYEQYF.

This chain links TRBV28 with TRBJ1-2, with 7 bases lining up with TRBD1. Germline CDR1 is MDHEN and CDR2 is SYDVKM. CDR3 length: 12 residues. V lost 3 bases and J lost 9; bases outside the gene matches: 4. The CDR3 reads CASSLGQSSYTF. CDR3 coding DNA: TGTGCCAGCAGTTTGGGACAGTCAAGCTACACCTTC.

The chain carries TRBV11-2 and TRBJ2-1; D is uncertain. Germline V CDR1 and CDR2: SGHAT, FQNNGV. The CDR3 length is 14 residues. V lost 2 bases to trimming and J lost 8 bases, with 13 bases between them. The CDR3 loop is CASSLNRLEHEQFF. In nucleotides, the CDR3 is TGTGCCAGCAGCTTAAATAGGCTAGAACATGAGCAGTTCTTC.